One and the same sample provided the 27 T cell receptor beta chains below, sequenced in a study of CD8 T cells in ankylosing spondylitis (dated by TCRdb to the late 2010s). Libraries were built with 5' RACE. The listed sequencing device is Illumina HiSeq 2500. The public reads were reanalyzed by TCRdb: fastp trimming at Q25, MiXCR alignment, in-frame beta chains only. Rows merge per CDR3 protein into single entries with the most common DNA and genes. In all, the sample holds 250,000 to 350,000 distinct CDR3 sequences, and about 19% of those were seen once. Jointly, the top ten make up around 7.8% of the sample. The sequencing input was blood, either unsorted or a sorted T cell fraction (not recorded which). The receptor source for this set is a male donor with ankylosing spondylitis or in good health (not recorded which).

This chain links TRBV15 with TRBJ2-1; the match to TRBD2 covers 12 bases. The length of the CDR3 is 15 residues. V lost 6 bases, J lost 9 bases, and 9 bases stayed unmatched. Germline assignment: CDR1 LNHNV and CDR2 YYDKDF (reference sequence). The CDR3: CATSDLRLAGVEQFF. In DNA, the CDR3 is TGTGCCACCAGTGACCTCAGACTAGCGGGGGTTGAGCAGTTCTTC.

This clonotype was seen only a few times. The J gene is TRBJ2-7, the V gene TRBV7-8; TRBD2 matches 9 bases. This CDR3 has 19 residues. The V gene's germline CDR1 is SGHVS and CDR2 FQNEAQ. V shed 1 base and J 3 bases; nucleotides not matched to a gene: 16. The CDR3 DNA follows: TGTGCCAGCAGCTTAGTTGCGGGAGGGCCGCATAGAAATAACTACGAGCAGTACGTC. Amino acid sequence: CASSLVAGGPHRNNYEQYV.

The chain employs TRBV6-4 and TRBJ1-2, with 8 positions matching TRBD1. The trim removed 3 bases at V and 6 bases at J, leaving 3 bases unmatched. The CDR3 is 13 amino acids. Looked up from germline, CDR1 is MRHNA and CDR2 is SNTAGT. The CDR3: CASSETDRDGYTF. CDR3 in DNA: TGTGCCAGCAGTGAGACGGACAGGGATGGCTACACCTTC.

The CDR3 sequence: CASTSYGSSYNEQFF. The CDR3 DNA reads as TGTGCCAGCACCTCTTATGGCAGCTCCTACAATGAGCAGTTCTTC. The V call is TRBV6-1, the J call TRBJ2-1, with D hard to call. The CDR3 is made up of 15 amino acids. V was trimmed by 7 bases and J by 0 bases, leaving 13 bases between them. Germline CDR1 is MNHNS and CDR2 is SASEGT.

The sample holds a few counts of this clonotype. For the CDR3, the DNA is TGCGCCAGCAGCTTGACAGAGCAGAACTATGGCTACACCTTC. Its translation: CASSLTEQNYGYTF. The chain uses TRBV5-1 and TRBJ1-2; D uncertain. Per germline, CDR1 SGHRS and CDR2 YFSETQ. The CDR3 sequence is 14 residues long. Trimming took off 1 base at V and 2 bases at J, with 9 bases between the two ends.

This rearrangement joins TRBV6-1 to TRBJ2-3; TRBD1 agrees at 7 bases. Unmatched junction bases numbered 10, after V lost 10 bases and J lost 0 bases. Germline loops: CDR1 MNHNS, CDR2 SASEGT. The CDR3 has 15 residues. The CDR3 nucleotides are TGTGCCATTAAGGGGGCTTCCCCGAGCACAGATACGCAGTATTTT. Its translation: CAIKGASPSTDTQYF.

This chain uses TRBV10-3 with TRBJ2-2; a weak D match, TRBD1 (5 bases). The V gene lost 11 bases and the J gene lost 0 bases, with 16 bases spanning the gap. The CDR3 contains 15 residues. The V gene's germline CDR1 is ENHRY and CDR2 SYGVKD. CDR3 sequence (DNA): TGTGCCGTCCTCCTAGGACACCCGAACACCGGGGAGCTGTTTTTT. Translating gives CAVLLGHPNTGELFF.

A few counts support this clonotype. This CDR3 is CSARDGWGGAKNIQYF. The DNA of the CDR3 is TGCAGTGCTAGAGATGGTTGGGGGGGAGCCAAAAACATTCAGTACTTC. The chain combines TRBV20-1 with TRBJ2-4; the match to TRBD2 covers 7 bases. The CDR3 runs to 16 residues. CDR1 DFQATT and CDR2 SNEGSKA come from the germline V gene (reference sequence). V trimming: 0 bases; J trimming: 0 bases; junction bases outside the gene matches: 5.

V usage is TRBV11-2 and J usage is TRBJ2-1; 11 nucleotides agree with TRBD2. V lost 5 bases and J lost 0; bases outside the gene matches: 15. This CDR3 spans 20 amino acids. Per the germline V gene, CDR1 is SGHAT and CDR2 is FQNNGV. The CDR3 spells CASSPHIAGGPWSSYNEQFF. The CDR3 DNA follows: TGTGCCAGCAGCCCCCACATAGCGGGGGGGCCATGGAGCTCCTACAATGAGCAGTTCTTC.

This clonotype showed up many times. The chain combines TRBV10-3 with TRBJ2-7; TRBD1 agrees at 7 bases. J gave up 7 bases and V 8 bases, and 8 bases lay outside the gene matches. Germline values: CDR1 ENHRY, CDR2 SYGVKD. CDR3 length: 12 residues. CDR3 DNA: TGTGCCATCGGAGACAGGGTTCAAGAGCAGTACGTC. Translation: CAIGDRVQEQYV.

The gene calls are TRBV6-1 and TRBJ1-5; D not resolved. Germline V lookup: CDR1 MNHNS, CDR2 SASEGT. The CDR3 has 15 amino acids. Trimming removed 1 base at V and 4 bases at J, with 11 bases between. The CDR3 coding sequence is TGTGCCAGCAGTGAAGGGCCAGCAAGTAATCAGCCCCAGCATTTT. Its translation is CASSEGPASNQPQHF.

This clonotype has a handful of counts. The genes are TRBV9 and TRBJ1-2, with TRBD1 as a possible D gene (5 bases). CDR3 length equals 13 residues. The germline V gene has CDR1 SGDLS and CDR2 YYNGEE. V lost 1 base and J 8 bases, leaving 12 bases between the germline ends. CDR3 nucleotide sequence: TGTGCCAGCAGCGTACAGGGAACCCAGGGCTACACCTTC. Protein product: CASSVQGTQGYTF. Full variable domain (rest looked up from reference TRBV9 and TRBJ1-2): DSGVTQTPKHLITATGQRVTLRCSPRSGDLSVYWYQQSLDQGLQFLIQYYNGEERAKGNILERFSAQQFPDLHSELNLSSLELGDSALYFCASSVQGTQGYTFGSGTRLTVV.

V and J are TRBV12-3 or TRBV12-4 and TRBJ1-2, with TRBD1 matching over 8 bases. Losses at the gene ends were 5 bases for V and 5 bases for J; bases not matched to a gene: 7. The CDR3 has 14 amino acids. The CDR3 DNA reads TGTGCCAGCAGTCCCGACAGGGGCGGGTATGGCTACACCTTC. Its translation is CASSPDRGGYGYTF.

This clonotype was picked up many times. The rearrangement links TRBV10-3 to TRBJ2-1, with D hard to call. V gave up 2 bases and J gave up 4 bases, with 6 bases separating them. Looked up from germline, CDR1 is ENHRY and CDR2 is SYGVKD. The CDR3 covers 13 residues. This CDR3 is CAISEGQYNEQFF. The DNA for the CDR3 is TGTGCCATCAGTGAGGGGCAGTACAATGAGCAGTTCTTC.

This clonotype was seen only a few times. J is TRBJ1-2 and V is TRBV3-1; D remains ambiguous. With 1 base removed from V and 5 bases from J, the gap between germline ends came to 14 bases. The CDR3 length is 15 residues. CDR1 LGHDT and CDR2 YNNKEL come from the germline V gene (reference sequence). The CDR3 is CASSQGGPREYGYTF. DNA for the CDR3: TGTGCCAGCAGCCAAGGAGGGCCTCGGGAGTATGGCTACACCTTC.

The rearrangement links TRBV12-2 to TRBJ2-1. TRBV12-2 is noted as a pseudogene. The CDR3 loop spans 20 amino acids. CDR3 loop: CASRLVDKFYYLSSYNEQFF. CDR3 sequence (DNA): TGTGCAAGTCGCTTAGTAGACAAATTCTACTATCTAAGCTCCTACAATGAGCAGTTCTTC.

This sequence joins TRBV9 and TRBJ2-2; 10 bases agree with TRBD1. Germline loops: CDR1 SGDLS, CDR2 YYNGEE. The CDR3 loop spans 17 amino acids. Trimming removed 1 base from V and 4 bases from J; junction bases left unmatched: 7. The CDR3 sequence: CASSVLMTGGFTGELFF. The CDR3 DNA reads TGTGCCAGCAGCGTACTTATGACAGGGGGCTTCACCGGGGAGCTGTTTTTT.

This clonotype appeared a few times. The chain combines TRBV19 with TRBJ1-5; 9 bases are shared with TRBD1. Germline CDR1 and CDR2: LNHDA and SQIVND (reference sequence). The V segment lost 3 bases and the J segment 6 bases; nucleotides outside the gene matches: 9. The CDR3 is 16 amino acids. CDR3 coding DNA: TGTGCCAGTAGTATCATACAGGGGGCCATGGGTCAGCCCCAGCATTTT. As protein: CASSIIQGAMGQPQHF. Variable domain in full (rest from reference TRBV19 and TRBJ1-5): DGGITQSPKYLFRKEGQNVTLSCEQNLNHDAMYWYRQDPGQGLRLIYYSQIVNDFQKGDIAEGYSVSREKKESFPLTVTSAQKNPTAFYLCASSIIQGAMGQPQHFGDGTRLSIL.

At least ten counts were recorded for this clonotype. The chain combines TRBV29-1 with TRBJ1-5, with 7 bases lining up with TRBD1. Trimming at V came to 4 bases and at J to 6 bases, leaving 9 bases not matched to a gene. The CDR3 covers 14 residues. Germline V gene data show CDR1 as SQVTM and CDR2 as ANQGSEA. The CDR3 region has the DNA TGCAGCGTTGTTGAGACAGGGCCCCCTCAGCCCCAGCATTTT. As protein: CSVVETGPPQPQHF.

This clonotype has only a few counts. The chain employs TRBV9 and TRBJ2-1; TRBD2 aligns across 8 bases. Germline CDR1 is SGDLS and CDR2 is YYNGEE. The junction had 4 bases not matched to a gene; V was cut back by 0 bases and J by 2 bases. There are 16 residues in the CDR3. The CDR3 nucleotides are TGTGCCAGCAGCGTAGCGTCGGGACTAGCCTACAATGAGCAGTTCTTC. Protein: CASSVASGLAYNEQFF.

The genes are TRBV24-1 and TRBJ2-5, with 10 nucleotides matching TRBD2. Germline trimming cut 9 bases from V and 4 bases from J; bases unmatched to any gene: 10. Germline CDR1 and CDR2: KGHDR and SFDVKD. CDR3 length: 15 residues. CDR3 protein: CATGLAGVKGETQYF. CDR3 in DNA: TGTGCCACCGGTCTAGCGGGAGTAAAGGGAGAGACCCAGTACTTC.

V gene TRBV4-2 combines with J gene TRBJ2-7; 9 bases match TRBD2. The CDR3 is 15 residues long. Losses at the gene ends were 4 bases for V and 3 bases for J; bases not matched to a gene: 7. Germline V gene sequence: CDR1 LGHNA, CDR2 YNFKEQ. The CDR3 coding sequence is TGTGCCAGCAGCCCTGGACTAGCGAGTATCTACGAGCAGTACGTC. Protein: CASSPGLASIYEQYV.

There are a few counts of this clonotype. V gene TRBV20-1 combines with J gene TRBJ2-1; D perhaps matches TRBD2 (5 bases). This CDR3 is 16 amino acids long. Germline CDR1 is DFQATT and CDR2 is SNEGSKA (reference sequence). The ends were cut back, 5 bases at V and 4 bases at J, with 21 bases in the middle. The CDR3 sequence is CSAPNPDGIKYNEQFF. The CDR3 DNA reads as TGCAGTGCTCCCAACCCCGACGGGATTAAATACAATGAGCAGTTCTTC.

The V call is TRBV7-2, the J call TRBJ2-3; 10 bases fit TRBD2. The CDR3 length is 15 residues. Germline trimming cut 0 bases from V and 11 bases from J; bases unmatched to any gene: 8. The germline CDR1 and CDR2 sequences are SGHTA and FQGNSA. CDR3 nucleotides: TGTGCCAGCAGCTTAGCCTTGCCTAGCGGGGGTAGGCAGTATTTT. It is translated as CASSLALPSGGRQYF.

The chain carries TRBV7-2 and TRBJ2-3, with D hard to call. CDR1 is SGHTA, CDR2 FQGNSA, per germline. The CDR3 runs to 13 residues. Trimming removed 2 bases at V and 3 bases at J, with 6 bases between. The CDR3 nucleotides read TGTGCCAGCAGCTTACAGTTTACAGATACGCAGTATTTT. Encoded protein: CASSLQFTDTQYF. The full variable domain, in which reference TRBV7-2 and TRBJ2-3 provide the parts outside the CDR3, is GAGVSQSPSNKVTEKGKDVELRCDPISGHTALYWYRQSLGQGLEFLIYFQGNSAPDKSGLPSDRFSAERTGGSVSTLTIQRTQQEDSAVYLCASSLQFTDTQYFGPGTRLTVL.

Ten or more counts support this clonotype. The chain has TRBV5-1 and TRBJ2-2; D is possibly TRBD2 (5 bases). The V gene's germline CDR1 is SGHRS and CDR2 YFSETQ. The CDR3 has 20 residues. V was shortened by 0 bases and J by 4 bases, with 25 bases between the two germline ends. The CDR3 nucleotides are TGCGCCAGCAGCTTGGCGACGCTAGCCTCATTTTCCGTCGGCACCGGGGAGCTGTTTTTT. It codes for CASSLATLASFSVGTGELFF.

The chain has TRBV6-5 and TRBJ1-3, with unresolved D. The CDR3 sequence is 14 residues long. The germline V and J ends were trimmed by 5 bases and 1 base, with 9 bases remaining between them. Germline CDR1 and CDR2: MNHEY and SVGAGI. The CDR3 region is CASSHLRSGNTIYF. DNA for the CDR3: TGTGCCAGCAGTCACCTCCGGTCTGGAAACACCATATATTTT.